This record concerns one T cell receptor (beta chain) sequence. Its antigen is not known. The data are from a study of T-cell memory formation after mild COVID-19. Regarding the study as a whole: Clones that shrank (day 15 to 85) were balanced CD4/CD8, whereas later expanders leaned CD4+. Contracting clones localized mainly to CM and EM when CD4+ and mainly to EMRA when CD8+. Memory sampled before infection contained some responding clones, suggesting cross-reactive memory joined.

CDR1 is SQVTM, CDR2 ANQGSEA, per germline. Trimming removed 4 bases at V and 3 bases at J, with 13 bases between. This CDR3 is built from 14 residues. TCRdb itself ran the 5' RACE reads through MiXCR, one entry per CDR3 protein. The sample lists approximately 480,000 distinct CDR3 sequences; 15% to 20% were seen once. The J gene is TRBJ2-1, the V gene TRBV29-1; D possibly corresponds to TRBD2 (5 bases). The clonotype comes from an adult woman who had mild COVID-19 (a few samples of this study predate the infection). Cell type and time point are not known. The sequencing sample was made of PBMCs or a T cell subset sorted from them (not recorded which). CDR3 sequence reads: CSVVPSWGYNEQFF. The CDR3 DNA is TGCAGCGTTGTTCCTAGCTGGGGCTACAATGAGCAGTTCTTC.